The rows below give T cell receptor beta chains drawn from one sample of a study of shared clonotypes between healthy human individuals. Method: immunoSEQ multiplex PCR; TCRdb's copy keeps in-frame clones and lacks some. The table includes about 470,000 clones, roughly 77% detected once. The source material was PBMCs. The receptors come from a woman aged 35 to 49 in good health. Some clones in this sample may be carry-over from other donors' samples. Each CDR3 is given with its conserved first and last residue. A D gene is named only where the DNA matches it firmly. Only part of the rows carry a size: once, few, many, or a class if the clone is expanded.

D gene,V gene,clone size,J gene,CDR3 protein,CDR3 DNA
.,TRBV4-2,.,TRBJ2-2,CASSQDRAGELFF,TGTGCCAGCAGCCAAGATAGGGCCGGGGAGCTGTTTTTT
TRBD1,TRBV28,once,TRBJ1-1,CASTPGDRVKGTEAFF,TGTGCCAGCACCCCCGGGGACAGGGTAAAGGGGACTGAAGCTTTCTTT
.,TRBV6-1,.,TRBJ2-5,CASSERGETQYF,TGTGCCAGCAGTGAACGTGGAGAGACCCAGTACTTC
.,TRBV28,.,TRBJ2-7,CASSIHRGGLYEQYF,TGTGCCAGCAGTATCCACAGGGGGGGCCTCTACGAGCAGTACTTC
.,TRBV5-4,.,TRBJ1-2,CASSIGTPRSNYGYTF,TGTGCCAGCAGTATCGGGACACCCCGTTCTAACTATGGCTACACCTTC
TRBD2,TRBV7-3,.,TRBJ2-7,CASSEGLAGAGEQYF,TGTGCCAGCAGCGAGGGACTAGCGGGAGCCGGCGAGCAGTACTTC
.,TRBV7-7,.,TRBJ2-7,CASSLSSNYEQYF,TGTGCTAGCAGCTTATCATCTAACTACGAGCAGTACTTC
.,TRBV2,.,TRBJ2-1,CASRRSGGVNEQFF,TGTGCCAGCAGGAGGTCGGGCGGGGTGAATGAGCAGTTCTTC
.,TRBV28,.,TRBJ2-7,CATSQDSYEQYF,TGTGCCACCTCGCAGGACTCCTACGAGCAGTACTTC
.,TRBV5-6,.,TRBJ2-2,CASSLNGGQGTGELFF,TGTGCCAGCAGCTTGAATGGTGGGCAGGGCACCGGGGAGCTGTTTTTT
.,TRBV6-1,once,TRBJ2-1,CASSPLRVGNEQFF,TGTGCCAGCAGTCCACTACGGGTTGGTAATGAGCAGTTCTTC
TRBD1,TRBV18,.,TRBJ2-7,CASSRLDRGHEQYF,TGTGCCAGCTCAAGGTTGGACAGGGGGCATGAGCAGTACTTC
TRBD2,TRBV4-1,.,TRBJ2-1,CASSQSLLAGVVNEQFF,TGCGCCAGCAGCCAATCCCTCCTAGCGGGAGTCGTCAATGAGCAGTTCTTC
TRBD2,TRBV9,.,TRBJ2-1,CASSVSGYSYNEQFF,TGTGCCAGCAGCGTTAGCGGGTACTCCTACAATGAGCAGTTCTTC
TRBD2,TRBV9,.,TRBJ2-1,CASSGTSGSSYNEQFF,TGTGCCAGCAGCGGGACTAGCGGGAGCTCCTACAATGAGCAGTTCTTC
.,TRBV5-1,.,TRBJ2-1,CASTPGTHSYNEQFF,TGCGCCAGCACCCCTGGGACACACTCCTACAATGAGCAGTTCTTC
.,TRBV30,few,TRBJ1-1,CAWSVFSAGAFF,TGTGCCTGGAGTGTATTCTCTGCAGGGGCTTTCTTT
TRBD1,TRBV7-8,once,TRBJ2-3,CASSFRTGTGRDTQYF,TGTGCCAGCAGCTTCCGAACCGGGACAGGGAGGGATACGCAGTATTTT
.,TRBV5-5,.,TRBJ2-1,CASSLGSGVYNEQFF,TGTGCCAGCAGCCTAGGTTCAGGGGTCTACAATGAGCAGTTCTTC
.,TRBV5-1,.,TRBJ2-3,CASSLVVTGDTQYF,TGCGCCAGCAGCTTGGTTGTAACTGGAGATACGCAGTATTTT
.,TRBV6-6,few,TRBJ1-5,CASTARPNQPQHF,TGTGCCAGCACCGCGCGCCCCAATCAGCCCCAGCATTTT
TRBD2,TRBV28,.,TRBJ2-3,CASSPGGLAADSTDTQYF,TGTGCCAGCAGCCCGGGCGGACTAGCGGCAGATAGCACAGATACGCAGTATTTT
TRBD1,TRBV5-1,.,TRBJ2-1,CASSLDRGTINNEQFF,TGCGCCAGCAGCTTGGACAGGGGGACGATTAACAATGAGCAGTTCTTC
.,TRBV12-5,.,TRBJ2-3,CASGLGLADTQYF,TGTGCTAGTGGTTTGGGACTAGCAGATACGCAGTATTTT
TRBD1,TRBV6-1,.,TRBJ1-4,CASSEALGGGVVMDEKLFF,TGTGCCAGCAGTGAAGCGTTAGGGGGCGGAGTGGTAATGGATGAAAAACTGTTTTTT
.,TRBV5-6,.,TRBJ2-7,CASSLLGYEQYF,TGTGCCAGCAGCTTGCTCGGTTACGAGCAGTACTTC
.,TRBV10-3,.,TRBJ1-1,CAISEYQDSEAFF,TGTGCCATCAGTGAGTATCAGGACTCTGAAGCTTTCTTT
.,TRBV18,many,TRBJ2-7,CARGGTVQYF,TGTGCCAGGGGAGGGACAGTACAGTACTTC
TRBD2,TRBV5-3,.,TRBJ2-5,CARSLRLAGASKETQYF,TGTGCCAGAAGCTTGAGGCTAGCGGGAGCCTCAAAAGAGACCCAGTACTTC